A selection of T cell receptor beta chains follows, all from one sample in a study of T cells in Graves' hyperthyroidism and ophthalmopathy. MiXCR was run by TCRdb on the multiplex PCR reads, yielding one entry per CDR3 protein. Among some 570,000 distinct CDR3 sequences, roughly 15% were seen once, and the ten largest hold approximately 15%. Sequencing input: blood. The receptors shown here come from a young woman with Graves' ophthalmopathy. Both conserved end residues are part of each CDR3. The D gene is left open where the match is weak. Rows may omit the clone size; those that give it use once, few, many or a size class.

>TRBD1|many|TRBV20-1|TRBJ2-7
TGCAGTGCCCCCCCGGCGATCCGTCCGGGACAGGTTATAGCATACGAGCAGTACTTC
CSAPPAIRPGQVIAYEQYF
>TRBD2|-|TRBV27|TRBJ2-1
TGTGCCAGCAGTTTGAGCGGGGGGGCCCTCTCAGTCAATGAGCAGTTCTTC
CASSLSGGALSVNEQFF
>-|many|TRBV28|TRBJ2-1
TGTGCCAGCAGTTCCCGTGAAGAGGCCTACAATGAGCAGTTCTTC
CASSSREEAYNEQFF
>TRBD1|many|TRBV24-1|TRBJ1-5
TGTGCCACCACCCCCCTTGAGGGGGCAACCAATCAGCCCCAGCATTTT
CATTPLEGATNQPQHF
>-|-|TRBV6-2/TRBV6-3|TRBJ2-1
TGTGCCAGCAGCGCCGGTGGGGGACTTGAGCAGTTCTTC
CASSAGGGLEQFF
>TRBD1|-|TRBV30|TRBJ2-3
TGTGCCTGGGGGAAGGGACAGCCCAACACAGATACGCAGTATTTT
CAWGKGQPNTDTQYF
>TRBD1|many|TRBV11-2|TRBJ2-7
TGTGCCAGCAGACACAGGGGAATCTCCTACGAGCAGTACTTC
CASRHRGISYEQYF
>-|many|TRBV7-2|TRBJ2-2
TGTGCCAGCAGCCTGGGGACCGGGGAGCTGTTTTTT
CASSLGTGELFF
>TRBD1|few|TRBV9|TRBJ1-1
TGTGCCAGCAGCGCTCAGGGGGGGGTGAACACTGAAGCTTTCTTT
CASSAQGGVNTEAFF
>-|-|TRBV6-1|TRBJ2-1
TGTGCCAGCAGTGGAGGAGGAGAGGAGCGTCCCTCCTACAATGAGCAGTTCTTC
CASSGGGEERPSYNEQFF
>-|-|TRBV7-2|TRBJ1-2
TGTGCCAGCAGACACCCGACCACACCTTATGACTACACCTTC
CASRHPTTPYDYTF
>TRBD2|-|TRBV2|TRBJ2-7
TGTGTCAGCTGTTTGGCGGGAGGGAGCGGTGACGAGCAGCACTTC
CVSCLAGGSGDEQHF
>-|many|TRBV6-1|TRBJ2-1
TGTGCCAGCAGATGGCAGGGGTACGATGAGCAGTTCTTC
CASRWQGYDEQFF
>-|many|TRBV10-3|TRBJ2-7
TGTGCCATCAGTGGACGGAGCTACGAGCAGTACTTC
CAISGRSYEQYF
>-|many|TRBV28|TRBJ2-1
TGTGCCAGCAGTTTCGTCTACAATGAGCAGTTCTTC
CASSFVYNEQFF
>-|many|TRBV30|TRBJ1-2
TGTGCCTGGTACCCTGTTATAACGGCCAACTATGGCTACACCTTC
CAWYPVITANYGYTF
>TRBD1|-|TRBV4-1|TRBJ2-3
TGCGCCAGCAGCCAAGTTCGACAGGGGGCCACAGATACGCAGTATTTT
CASSQVRQGATDTQYF
>TRBD2|few|TRBV20-1|TRBJ2-3
TGCAGTGCTGGTGGGGGAACTAGCGGGGGAGCCTTAGATACGCAGTATTTT
CSAGGGTSGGALDTQYF
>-|-|TRBV9|TRBJ2-1
TGTGCCAGCAGCGTAGACGGGGGAGGATGGTACAATGAGCAGTTCTTC
CASSVDGGGWYNEQFF
>-|many|TRBV28|TRBJ1-4
TGTGCCAGCAGCCCCTACAGGGCAACTAATGAAAAACTGTTTTTT
CASSPYRATNEKLFF
>-|-|TRBV7-8|TRBJ2-1
TGTGCCAGCAGGCCCATGAGCCTTAGCTCCTACAATGAGCAGTTCTTC
CASRPMSLSSYNEQFF
>TRBD2|many|TRBV28|TRBJ2-7
TGTGCCAGCAGTTTAGGGCTAGCGGGAGGGCGAGGGTCCTACGAGCAGTACTTC
CASSLGLAGGRGSYEQYF
>-|few|TRBV27|TRBJ1-2
TGTGCCAGTAGAACGCAGGGAGGTAACTATGGCTACACCTTC
CASRTQGGNYGYTF
>-|-|TRBV29-1|TRBJ2-7
TGCAGCGTCAAAGGGTTCGCCGACGAGCAGTACTTC
CSVKGFADEQYF
>TRBD1|many|TRBV28|TRBJ1-2
TGTGCCAGTGAATCGGGACAGGGGCTTTATGGCTACACCTTC
CASESGQGLYGYTF
>TRBD1|many|TRBV20-1|TRBJ1-6
TGCAGTGCTTTTTACCGGGACAGCAATTCACCCCTCCACTTT
CSAFYRDSNSPLHF
>TRBD1|-|TRBV5-1|TRBJ2-1
TGCGCCAGCAGCCCAAGACAGGGTGTCGATGAGCAGTTCTTC
CASSPRQGVDEQFF
>-|many|TRBV28|TRBJ1-5
TGTGCCAGCAGCTCCGGGGGGCTCAACAATCAGCCCCAGCATTTT
CASSSGGLNNQPQHF
>TRBD1|once|TRBV7-2|TRBJ1-2
TGTGCCAGCAGCTTTGTGACAGGGGGCTATGGCTACACCTTC
CASSFVTGGYGYTF
>TRBD2|-|TRBV29-1|TRBJ2-7
TGCAGCGGCCGAATTTTCAGTGGGGGGGAGTACTTC
CSGRIFSGGEYF
>-|once|TRBV5-1|TRBJ2-1
TGCGCCAGCAGCATATCTCGTGGGGGGGCCCCAAGCTCCTACAATGAGCAGTTCTTC
CASSISRGGAPSSYNEQFF
>TRBD1|many|TRBV5-1|TRBJ1-1
TGCGCCAGCAGCTTGTCACAGGGGGTCGGTGAAGCTTTCTTT
CASSLSQGVGEAFF
>TRBD2|many|TRBV30|TRBJ2-7
TGTGCCTGGCGTACTAGCGGGAGTAGATACGAGCAGTACTTC
CAWRTSGSRYEQYF
>-|many|TRBV11-2|TRBJ2-5
TGTGCCAGCAGCTTAGGGCGGGTCCAAGAGACCCAGTACTTC
CASSLGRVQETQYF
>-|-|TRBV30|TRBJ1-4
TGTGCCTGGAGATCCTTAACCGGACAAACTGAAAAACTGTTTTTT
CAWRSLTGQTEKLFF
>-|few|TRBV6-1|TRBJ1-1
TGTGCCAGCAGTCAGGGGCGGATCACTGAAGCTTTCTTT
CASSQGRITEAFF
>-|many|TRBV7-9|TRBJ2-1
TGTGCCAGCAGCGAATCCGGGACTCCGAGACCGTATGAGCAGTTCTTC
CASSESGTPRPYEQFF
>-|many|TRBV6-1|TRBJ2-7
TGTGCCAGCAAGTCTTCGGTGAGGAGCTCCTACGAGCAGTACTTC
CASKSSVRSSYEQYF
>TRBD2|many|TRBV13|TRBJ2-7
TGTGCCAGCAGTCTAGCGGAAACGGGGTACGAGCAGTACTTC
CASSLAETGYEQYF
>TRBD2|few|TRBV5-1|TRBJ2-5
TGCGCCAGCAGCTTGAGCGGGGTAGGAAGGGAGACCCAGTACTTC
CASSLSGVGRETQYF
>TRBD2|-|TRBV27|TRBJ2-1
TGTGCCACCGCGGCGGGCGGGAGGAATAATGAGCAGTTCTTC
CATAAGGRNNEQFF
>TRBD2|many|TRBV6-2/TRBV6-3|TRBJ2-7
TGTGCCAGCAGTCCCGCCGGGGGGAACTCCTACGAGCAGTACTTC
CASSPAGGNSYEQYF
>-|-|TRBV5-1|TRBJ2-3
TGCGCCAGCAGCTTTGGTTCGCGGGCAGTTGGCACAGATACGCAGTATTTT
CASSFGSRAVGTDTQYF
>TRBD1|few|TRBV7-9|TRBJ2-7
TGTGCCAGCAGCCCCTCCACCGGGACAGGGATCTTAGAGCAGTACTTC
CASSPSTGTGILEQYF
>-|many|TRBV30|TRBJ1-2
TGTGCCTGGAGCCTAATAGAACTTCATGTGGGCTATGGCTACACCTTC
CAWSLIELHVGYGYTF
>TRBD1|many|TRBV12-3/TRBV12-4|TRBJ1-6
TGTGCCAGCAGTTTCGGACAGGGAGGATATAATTCACCCCTCCACTTT
CASSFGQGGYNSPLHF
>-|many|TRBV7-2|TRBJ1-5
TGTGCCAGCAGCTTATCGGAGGGGCCCCAGCATTTT
CASSLSEGPQHF